These T cell receptor beta chains were read from a single sample in a study of monozygotic twins with inflammatory bowel disease. For each CDR3 protein, TCRdb gives one entry from its re-call of the 5' RACE reads, without DNA. This sample contains about 380,000 distinct CDR3 sequences. Input material: blood. These receptors were taken from a human donor with ulcerative colitis or Crohn's disease, or a healthy co-twin of an affected twin (not recorded which). CDR3s include the opening cysteine and the closing phenylalanine or tryptophan.

cdr3_aa: CSARTDSSNQPQHF
j_call: TRBJ1-5
v_call: TRBV20-1

cdr3_aa: CAISERSGESGTDTQYF
j_call: TRBJ2-3
v_call: TRBV10-3

cdr3_aa: CAWSLAGTTGNTIYF
j_call: TRBJ1-3
v_call: TRBV30

cdr3_aa: CASSLEMNTEAFF
j_call: TRBJ1-1
v_call: TRBV7-3

cdr3_aa: CASSHQGQGEYSYTF
j_call: TRBJ1-2
v_call: TRBV4-3

cdr3_aa: CASSMEGPNSYNEQFF
j_call: TRBJ2-1
v_call: TRBV19

cdr3_aa: CASSLQAGNTIYF
j_call: TRBJ1-3
v_call: TRBV13

cdr3_aa: CASSRLAGGDTQYF
j_call: TRBJ2-3
v_call: TRBV11-2

cdr3_aa: CASNPEGALRSQYF
j_call: TRBJ2-7
v_call: TRBV6-6

cdr3_aa: CASSQETGRSYEQYF
j_call: TRBJ2-7
v_call: TRBV4-1

cdr3_aa: CASSVPGRNEKLFF
j_call: TRBJ1-4
v_call: TRBV9

cdr3_aa: CASSQEDSGGPMDEQFF
j_call: TRBJ2-1
v_call: TRBV4-3

cdr3_aa: CASSFSGVGASYEQYF
j_call: TRBJ2-7
v_call: TRBV7-2

cdr3_aa: CASSQFRGSYNSPLHF
j_call: TRBJ1-6
v_call: TRBV3-1

cdr3_aa: CASSSTGGSSPPDTQYF
j_call: TRBJ2-3
v_call: TRBV6-2/TRBV6-3

cdr3_aa: CASSLTGFTEAFF
j_call: TRBJ1-1
v_call: TRBV12-3/TRBV12-4

cdr3_aa: CASSLEGAYYGYTF
j_call: TRBJ1-2
v_call: TRBV7-9